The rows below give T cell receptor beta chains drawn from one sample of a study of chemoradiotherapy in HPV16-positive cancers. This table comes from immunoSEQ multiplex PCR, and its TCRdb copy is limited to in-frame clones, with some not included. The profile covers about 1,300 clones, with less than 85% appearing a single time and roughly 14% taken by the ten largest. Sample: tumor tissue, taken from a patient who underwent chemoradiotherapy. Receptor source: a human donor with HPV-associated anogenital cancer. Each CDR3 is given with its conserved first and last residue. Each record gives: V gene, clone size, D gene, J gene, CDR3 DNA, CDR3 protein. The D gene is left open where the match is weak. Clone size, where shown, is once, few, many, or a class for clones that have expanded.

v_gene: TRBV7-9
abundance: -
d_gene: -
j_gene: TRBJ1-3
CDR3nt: TGTGCCAGCAGCTCCTCTTTTAAAATCTCTGGAAACACCATATATTTT
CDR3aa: CASSSSFKISGNTIYF

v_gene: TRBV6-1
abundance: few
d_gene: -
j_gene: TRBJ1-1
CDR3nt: TGTGCCAGCAGTGAATATACAGAGAACACTGAAGCTTTCTTT
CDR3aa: CASSEYTENTEAFF

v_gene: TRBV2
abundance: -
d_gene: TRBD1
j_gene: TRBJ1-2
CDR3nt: TGTGCCAAACAGGGGAACTATGGCTACACCTTC
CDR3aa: CAKQGNYGYTF

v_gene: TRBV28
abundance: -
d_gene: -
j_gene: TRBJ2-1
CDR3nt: TGTGCCAGCAGTTTATTTGGCGGGACCTACAATGAGCAGTTCTTC
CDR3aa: CASSLFGGTYNEQFF

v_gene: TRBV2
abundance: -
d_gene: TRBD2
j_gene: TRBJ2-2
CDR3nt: TGTGCCAGCAGGGGTGGCGAGGGGCTAGCGGAGTTCACCGGGGAGCTGTTTTTT
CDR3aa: CASRGGEGLAEFTGELFF

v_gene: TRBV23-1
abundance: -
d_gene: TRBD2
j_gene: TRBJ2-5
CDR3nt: TGCGCCAGCAGTCAATCCCTAGCGGCGGGGACTCAGTACTTC
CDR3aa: CASSQSLAAGTQYF

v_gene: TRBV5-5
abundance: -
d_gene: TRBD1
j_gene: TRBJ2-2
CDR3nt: TGTGCCAGCAGCTTCTTACAGGGGGCGATGACCGGGGAGCTGTTTTTT
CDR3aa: CASSFLQGAMTGELFF

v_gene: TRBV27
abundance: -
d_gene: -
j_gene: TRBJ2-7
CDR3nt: TGTGCCAGCAGTTTCTCGGTCGGGGACCCCTACGAGCAGTACTTC
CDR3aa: CASSFSVGDPYEQYF

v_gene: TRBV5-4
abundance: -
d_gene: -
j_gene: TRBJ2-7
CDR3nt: TGTGCCAGCAGCCCCGCCCTTGGATTAGCTTGGTCCTACGAGCAGTACTTC
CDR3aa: CASSPALGLAWSYEQYF

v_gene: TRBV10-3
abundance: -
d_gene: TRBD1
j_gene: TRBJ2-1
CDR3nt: TGTGCCATCAGTGAGTCCTTCAGGAGACAGGGCACCTACAATGAGCAGTTCTTC
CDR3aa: CAISESFRRQGTYNEQFF

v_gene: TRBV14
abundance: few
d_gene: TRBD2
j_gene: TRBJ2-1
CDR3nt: TGTGCCAGCAGCCAAGTTGCGGGAGGGTACAATGAGCAGTTCTTC
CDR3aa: CASSQVAGGYNEQFF

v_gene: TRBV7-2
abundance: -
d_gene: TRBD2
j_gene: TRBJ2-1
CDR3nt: TGTGCCAGCAGCTTATTACTAGCGGGACATGAGCAGTTCTTC
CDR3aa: CASSLLLAGHEQFF

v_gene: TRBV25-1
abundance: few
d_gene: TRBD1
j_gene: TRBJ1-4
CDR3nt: TGTGCCAGCAGTGAATGGGACAGGGGGAATGAAAAACTGTTTTTT
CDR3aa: CASSEWDRGNEKLFF

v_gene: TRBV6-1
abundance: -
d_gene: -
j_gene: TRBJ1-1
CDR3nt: TGTGCCAGCAGTGAATCTCGACTGAACACTGAAGCTTTCTTT
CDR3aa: CASSESRLNTEAFF

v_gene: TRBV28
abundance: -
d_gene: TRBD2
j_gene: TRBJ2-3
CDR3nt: TGTGCCAGCAGCACGGGACTAGCGGGTTTCGATACGCAGTATTTT
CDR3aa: CASSTGLAGFDTQYF

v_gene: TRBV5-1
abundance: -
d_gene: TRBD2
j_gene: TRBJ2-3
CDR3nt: TGCGCCAGCAGCATTAGCGGGACGGCTACCGCAGATACGCAGTATTTT
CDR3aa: CASSISGTATADTQYF

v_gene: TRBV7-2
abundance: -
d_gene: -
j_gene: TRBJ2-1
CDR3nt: TGTGCCAGCAGTGCCTCGATTGGGTTCAATGAGCAGTTCTTC
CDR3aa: CASSASIGFNEQFF

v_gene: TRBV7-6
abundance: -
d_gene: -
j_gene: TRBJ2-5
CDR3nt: TGTGCCAGCAGCTTAGGGGGAGGGACCCAGTACTTC
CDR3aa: CASSLGGGTQYF

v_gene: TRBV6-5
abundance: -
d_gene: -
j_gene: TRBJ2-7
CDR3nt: TGTGCCAGCAGTCTAAGCCCGTCCCTCTCCTACGAGCAGTACTTC
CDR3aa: CASSLSPSLSYEQYF

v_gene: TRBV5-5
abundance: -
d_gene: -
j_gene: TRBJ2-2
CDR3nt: TGTGCCAGCAGTCCCGGGACGCCGGGCACCGGGGAGCTGTTTTTT
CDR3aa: CASSPGTPGTGELFF

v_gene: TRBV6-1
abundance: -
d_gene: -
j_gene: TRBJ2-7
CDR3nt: TGTGCCAGCAGTGAATTTGGTGTCTCCGAGCAGTACTTC
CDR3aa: CASSEFGVSEQYF

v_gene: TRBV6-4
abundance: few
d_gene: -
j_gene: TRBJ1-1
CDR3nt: TGTGCCAGCAGTGTTAGTCCTGATGGCACTGAAGCTTTCTTT
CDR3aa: CASSVSPDGTEAFF

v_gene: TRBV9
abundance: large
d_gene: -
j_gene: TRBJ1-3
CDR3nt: TGTGCCAGCAGCTCCAGCGCTTCTGGAAACACCATATATTTT
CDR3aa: CASSSSASGNTIYF

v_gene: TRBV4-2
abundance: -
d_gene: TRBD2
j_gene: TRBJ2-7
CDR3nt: TGTGCCAGCAGCCAAGTTTTTGCGGGAGGTACTCCCGAGCAGTACTTC
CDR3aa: CASSQVFAGGTPEQYF

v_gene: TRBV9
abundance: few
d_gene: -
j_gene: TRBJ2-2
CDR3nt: TGTGCCAGCAGTTACTCATCGGACACCCCGAACACCGGGGAGCTGTTTTTT
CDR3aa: CASSYSSDTPNTGELFF

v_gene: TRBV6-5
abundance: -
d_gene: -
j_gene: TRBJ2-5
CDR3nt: TGTGCCAGCAGCCTTTTAAGATTTGTCGAGACCCAGTACTTC
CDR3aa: CASSLLRFVETQYF

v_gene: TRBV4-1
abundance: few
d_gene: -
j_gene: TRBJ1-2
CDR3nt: TGCGCCAGCAGCCAAGAGAGGGGAGTAGGGGCGCTTAACTATGGCTACACCTTC
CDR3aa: CASSQERGVGALNYGYTF

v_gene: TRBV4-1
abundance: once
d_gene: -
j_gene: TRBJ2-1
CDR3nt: TGCGCCAGCAGCCAAGATTGGGCGGCTGAGCAGTTCTTC
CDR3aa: CASSQDWAAEQFF

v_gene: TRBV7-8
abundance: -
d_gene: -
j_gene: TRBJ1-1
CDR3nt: TGTGCCAGCAGGGGGGGGGTTGAAGGGAACACTGAAGCTTTCTTT
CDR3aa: CASRGGVEGNTEAFF

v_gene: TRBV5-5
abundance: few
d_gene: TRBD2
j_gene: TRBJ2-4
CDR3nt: TGTGCCAGCAGCTTGGAGGGTCTAGCGGGAGGTAAAAACATTCAGTACTTC
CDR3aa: CASSLEGLAGGKNIQYF

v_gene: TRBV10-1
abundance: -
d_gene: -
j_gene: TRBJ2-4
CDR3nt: TGCGCCAGCAGGGACAGGTCAAAACTAGCCAAAAGCATTCAGTACTTC
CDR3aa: CASRDRSKLAKSIQYF

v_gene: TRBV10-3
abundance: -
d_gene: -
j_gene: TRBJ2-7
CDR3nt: TGTGCCATCAAGAATCAGGGGTCCACCTACGAGCAGTACTTC
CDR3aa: CAIKNQGSTYEQYF

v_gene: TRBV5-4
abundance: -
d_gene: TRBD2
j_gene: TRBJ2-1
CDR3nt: TGTGCCAGCAGCCCGGGACTAGCGGGACCCTGGGAGCAGTTCTTC
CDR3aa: CASSPGLAGPWEQFF

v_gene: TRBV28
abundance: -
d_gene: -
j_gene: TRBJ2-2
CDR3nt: TGTGCCAGCAGTTTTTCGGCGGGGTCAGTGCTCGGGGAGCTGTTTTTT
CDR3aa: CASSFSAGSVLGELFF

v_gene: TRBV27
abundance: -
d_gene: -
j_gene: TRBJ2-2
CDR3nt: TGTGCCAGCAGTTTATGGCGGGGAACTAACACCGGGGAGCTGTTTTTT
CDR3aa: CASSLWRGTNTGELFF

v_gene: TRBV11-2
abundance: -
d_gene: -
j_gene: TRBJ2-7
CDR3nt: TGTGCCAGCAGCTTATTCGCTCTACTCATTAGCTCCTACGAGCAGTACTTC
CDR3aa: CASSLFALLISSYEQYF

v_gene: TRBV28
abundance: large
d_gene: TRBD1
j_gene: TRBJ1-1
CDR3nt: TGTGCCAGCAGTGGGGCAGGGGGCGGTTGGAACACTGAAGCTTTCTTT
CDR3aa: CASSGAGGGWNTEAFF

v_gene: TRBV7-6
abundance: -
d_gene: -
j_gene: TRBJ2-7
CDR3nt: TGTGCCAGCAGCTCCAGGATCTCCTACGAGCAGTACTTC
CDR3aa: CASSSRISYEQYF

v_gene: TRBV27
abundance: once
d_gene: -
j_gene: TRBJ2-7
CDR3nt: TGTGCCAGCAGTTTAGACAGCTCCTACGAGCAGTACTTC
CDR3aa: CASSLDSSYEQYF

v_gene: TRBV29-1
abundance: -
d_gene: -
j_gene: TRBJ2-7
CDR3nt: TGCAGCGTTGAAGGAAGGGGCAAACACGAGCAGTACTTC
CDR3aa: CSVEGRGKHEQYF

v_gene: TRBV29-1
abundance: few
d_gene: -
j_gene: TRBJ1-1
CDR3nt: TGCAGCGTTGAATACTCCAGGGTCACTGAAGCTTTCTTT
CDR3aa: CSVEYSRVTEAFF

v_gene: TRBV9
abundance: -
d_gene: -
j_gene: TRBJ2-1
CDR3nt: TGTGCCAGCAGCCCAACCTGGGGGAGCTCCTACAATGAGCAGTTCTTC
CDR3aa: CASSPTWGSSYNEQFF

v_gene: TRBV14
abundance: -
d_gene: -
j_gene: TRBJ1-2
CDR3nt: TGTGCCAGCAGCCTGCTAACAGGGATATTATATGGCTACACCTTC
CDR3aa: CASSLLTGILYGYTF

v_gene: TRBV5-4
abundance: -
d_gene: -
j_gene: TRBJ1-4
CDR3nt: TGTGCCAGCAGCTTGGCGGGAGTTTCCGGGGAAAAACTGTTTTTT
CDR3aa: CASSLAGVSGEKLFF

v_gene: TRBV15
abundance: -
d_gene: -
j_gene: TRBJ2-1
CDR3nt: TGTGCCACCAAACAGGGTCGTAGCTCCTACAATGAGCAGTTCTTC
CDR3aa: CATKQGRSSYNEQFF

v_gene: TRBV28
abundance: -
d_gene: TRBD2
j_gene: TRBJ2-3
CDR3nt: TGTGCCAGCAGCCGTATTCACGGGAGGTGGACAGATACGCAGTATTTT
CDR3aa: CASSRIHGRWTDTQYF

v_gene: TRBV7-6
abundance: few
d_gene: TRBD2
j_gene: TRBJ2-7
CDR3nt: TGTGCCAGCAGCTTAGGTGCGGCTAGCGGATCCTACGAGCAGTACTTC
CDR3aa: CASSLGAASGSYEQYF

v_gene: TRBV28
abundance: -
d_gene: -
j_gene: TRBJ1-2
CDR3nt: TGTGCCAGCAGTTTTCAGGACAGATTCTATGGCTACACCTTC
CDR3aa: CASSFQDRFYGYTF

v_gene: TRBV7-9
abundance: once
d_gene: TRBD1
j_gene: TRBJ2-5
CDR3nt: TGTGCCAGCAGCACCGGGACAGCGGAAATAGAGACCCAGTACTTC
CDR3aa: CASSTGTAEIETQYF

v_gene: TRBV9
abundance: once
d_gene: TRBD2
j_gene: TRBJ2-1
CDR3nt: TGTGCCAGCAGCGTAGTTAGTGGACTAGCGAATTCCTACAATGAGCAGTTCTTC
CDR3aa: CASSVVSGLANSYNEQFF

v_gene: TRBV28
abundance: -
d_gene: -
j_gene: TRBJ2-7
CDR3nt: TGTGCCAGCCGTTCCGGGAGCTCCTACGAGCAGTACTTC
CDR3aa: CASRSGSSYEQYF

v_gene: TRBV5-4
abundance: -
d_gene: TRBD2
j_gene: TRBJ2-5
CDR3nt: TGTGCCAGCAGCTTGGCCAGCGGGAGGGGCCTCGGAGAGACCCAGTACTTC
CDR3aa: CASSLASGRGLGETQYF

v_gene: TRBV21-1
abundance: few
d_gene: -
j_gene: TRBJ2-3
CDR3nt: TGTGCCAGCAGCAAATTTGAGTATCGGCCTCCCACCACAGATACGCAGTATTTT
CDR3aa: CASSKFEYRPPTTDTQYF

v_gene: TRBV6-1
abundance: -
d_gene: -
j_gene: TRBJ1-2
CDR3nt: TGTGCCAGCAGTGAAGCTGGCAGGCCCTATGGCTACACCTTC
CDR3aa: CASSEAGRPYGYTF

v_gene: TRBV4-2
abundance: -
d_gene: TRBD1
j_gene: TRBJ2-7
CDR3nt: TGTGCCAGCAGCCAAGGACAGGGGGAAGGGGGTGACGAGCAGTACTTC
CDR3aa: CASSQGQGEGGDEQYF